This entry lists 11 T cell receptor beta chains sequenced from one sample in a study of lung T cells in sarcoidosis with Löfgren's syndrome (TCRdb year 2017). Sequencing was carried out with an Illumina MiSeq. In TCRdb, the public reads were trimmed at Q25 with fastp and aligned with MiXCR, with productive beta chains retained. Entries are consolidated by CDR3 protein sequence, retaining the most common genes and DNA. Recorded for this sample are about 19,000 distinct CDR3 sequences; roughly 23% of them occurred a single time. 0.7% to 0.9% of the sample is taken by the ten largest. The sample was CD4+ T cells from bronchoalveolar lavage. The source is a human donor with sarcoidosis (Löfgren's syndrome or another form), or a control subject (not recorded which).

This clonotype is medium-sized (0.01 to 0.1%) within its sample. V usage is TRBV20-1 and J usage is TRBJ1-2; D is unresolved. The germline gives CDR1 DFQATT, CDR2 SNEGSKA (reference sequence). The CDR3 sequence is 12 residues long. The ends were cut back, 7 bases at V and 1 base at J, with 10 bases in the middle. CDR3 loop: CSVPTHNYGYTF. The CDR3 nucleotides are TGCAGTGTTCCGACCCATAACTATGGCTACACCTTC.

By share, this clonotype ranks as medium-sized. V and J are TRBV6-1 and TRBJ2-3; D might be TRBD1 (5 bases). Trimming removed 5 bases from V and 2 bases from J, with 11 bases in between. In germline, CDR1 is MNHNS, CDR2 SASEGT. The CDR3 has 14 amino acids. As DNA, the CDR3 is TGTGCCAGCAGTACCCAGGACAACACAGATACGCAGTATTTT. Translating it yields CASSTQDNTDTQYF.

This clonotype is medium-sized in the sample. V and J are TRBV27 and TRBJ2-1, with 7 bases aligning to TRBD2. The trim removed 6 bases at V and 6 bases at J, leaving 8 bases unmatched. The CDR3 is 14 amino acids. Germline CDR1 reads MNHEY; CDR2 reads SMNVEV (reference sequence). The CDR3 nucleotides read TGTGCCAGCAGATCTAGGGGACTAATCAATGAGCAGTTCTTC. Its translation: CASRSRGLINEQFF.

On this clonotype itself: A much larger clone lies one base from this, so it may be a read error. The missing conserved phenylalanine or tryptophan at the end of this CDR3 makes a read error likely. The gene calls are TRBV2 and TRBJ1-5; 9 nucleotides align to TRBD1. Trimming at V came to 6 bases and at J to 4 bases, leaving 1 base not matched to a gene. Germline V CDR1 and CDR2: SNHLY, FYNNEI. CDR3 size: 13 residues. The CDR3 is CASRGQGNQPQHL. In nucleotides, the CDR3 is TGTGCCAGCAGAGGACAGGGGAATCAGCCCCAGCATCTT.

Worth noting for this clonotype: One base away lies a much larger clone, so this may be a sequencing read error. The chain employs TRBV28 and TRBJ1-2; D call uncertain. The germline CDR1 and CDR2 sequences are MDHEN and SYDVKM. The CDR3 runs 12 residues. CDR3 DNA: TGTTCCAGCAGTTCCTCCCAAGGAGGCTACACCTTC. Its translation is CSSSSSQGGYTF.

Only a few counts were recorded for this clonotype. The chain carries TRBV5-1 and TRBJ2-1, with 8 bases aligning to TRBD1. Trimming at V came to 7 bases and at J to 2 bases, leaving 5 bases not matched to a gene. The CDR3 length is 14 residues. Germline-derived CDR1 and CDR2 are SGHRS and YFSETQ. The CDR3 loop reads CASVRDRTYNEQFF. CDR3 bases: TGCGCCAGCGTCCGGGACAGGACCTACAATGAGCAGTTCTTC.

In this sample, this clonotype turned up many times. The chain has TRBV7-9 and TRBJ2-1; D may be TRBD1 (6 bases). The CDR3 covers 17 residues. The germline V gene has CDR1 SEHNR and CDR2 FQNEAQ (reference sequence). V was shortened by 5 bases and J by 0 bases, with 17 bases between the two germline ends. The CDR3 coding sequence is TGTGCCAGCAGCCGATCCGACAGGTCCTACTCCTACAATGAGCAGTTCTTC. Encoded protein: CASSRSDRSYSYNEQFF.

This clonotype was observed at least ten times. The chain employs TRBV28 and TRBJ2-1; D gene unclear. The CDR3 is made up of 14 amino acids. The V end was cut by 5 bases, the J end by 0 bases, with 8 bases between. The germline V gene encodes CDR1 MDHEN and CDR2 SYDVKM. In nucleotides, the CDR3 is TGTGCCAGCAGTACGGGTTACTCCTACAATGAGCAGTTCTTC. Its translation: CASSTGYSYNEQFF.

This clonotype was counted ten times or more. The rearrangement links TRBV4-2 to TRBJ2-7, with D tentatively TRBD2 (5 bases). V was clipped by 0 bases and J by 0 bases, with 18 bases between them. This CDR3 has 18 residues. The V gene's germline CDR1 is LGHNA and CDR2 YNFKEQ. This chain's CDR3 is CASSQDAGVALSSYEQYF. The CDR3 DNA reads TGTGCCAGCAGCCAAGACGCCGGGGTAGCCCTGAGCTCCTACGAGCAGTACTTC.

This clonotype was found many times. The V gene is TRBV20-1, the J gene TRBJ2-1; 14 bases are a match to TRBD2. The CDR3 extends over 13 amino acids. Germline V CDR1 and CDR2: DFQATT, SNEGSKA (reference sequence). CDR3 loop: CSATSGRANEQFF. The CDR3 DNA is TGCAGCGCGACTAGCGGGAGGGCGAACGAGCAGTTCTTC.

The chain combines TRBV5-1 with TRBJ1-1; the D gene is possibly TRBD1 (5 bases). From germline, CDR1 is SGHRS and CDR2 YFSETQ. V was clipped by 1 base and J by 3 bases, with 16 bases between them. The length of the CDR3 is 16 residues. This CDR3 is CASSLSRGGADTEAFF. CDR3 DNA sequence: TGCGCCAGCAGCTTGAGTCGTGGGGGTGCGGACACTGAAGCTTTCTTT.